This T cell receptor beta chain was sequenced for a study of graft-versus-host responses after intestinal transplantation. Study-wide context: Transplant recipients had multivisceral, liver-intestinal, or isolated intestinal grafts. Recipients across the board were started on anti-thymocyte globulin induction, then kept on tacrolimus and steroids for about 3 years.

Study outcomes and limitations: Present in recipient marrow, GvH clones included some that appeared first in ileum or blood. Patients who carried graft-donor T cell macrochimerism also had high graft-versus-host to host-versus-graft clonal ratios in their allografts.

Trimming took off 2 bases at V and 8 bases at J, with 21 bases between the two ends. The CDR3 is 16 amino acids. Germline assignment: CDR1 ENHRY and CDR2 SYGVKD. Concerning this clone itself: Its antigen remains unidentified.

Assay: immunoSEQ multiplex PCR; the TCRdb copy retains only in-frame clones and omits some. The sample consists of tens of thousands of clones, roughly 93% of them appearing once. The source material was unstimulated CD4+ T cells sorted from spleen or lymph node cells, sampled before transplant. This sequence originates from a human donor who was the organ donor for an intestinal transplant. The gene calls are TRBV10-3 and TRBJ1-1; D may be TRBD1 (5 bases). CDR3 bases: TGTGCCATCAGTGAGAGGTCGGGTGGAGGGACGACGGAAGCTTTCTTT. Its translation: CAISERSGGGTTEAFF.